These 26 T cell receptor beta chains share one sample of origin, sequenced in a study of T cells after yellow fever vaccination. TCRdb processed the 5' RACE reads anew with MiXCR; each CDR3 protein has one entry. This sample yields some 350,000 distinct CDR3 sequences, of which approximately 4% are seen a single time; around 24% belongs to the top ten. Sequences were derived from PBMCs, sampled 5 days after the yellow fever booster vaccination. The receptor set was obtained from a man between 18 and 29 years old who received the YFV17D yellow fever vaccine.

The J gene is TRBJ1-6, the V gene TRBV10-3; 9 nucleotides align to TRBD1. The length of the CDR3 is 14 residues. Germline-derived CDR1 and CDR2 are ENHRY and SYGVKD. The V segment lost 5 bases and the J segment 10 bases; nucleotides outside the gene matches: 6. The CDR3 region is CAISYGTGTSPLHF. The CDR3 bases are TGTGCCATCAGTTACGGGACAGGGACCTCACCCCTCCACTTT.

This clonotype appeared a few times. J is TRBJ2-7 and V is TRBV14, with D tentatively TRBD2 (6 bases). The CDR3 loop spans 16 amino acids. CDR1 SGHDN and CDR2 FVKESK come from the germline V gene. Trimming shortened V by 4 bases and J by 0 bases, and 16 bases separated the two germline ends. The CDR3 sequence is CASSRHPSEPSYEQYF. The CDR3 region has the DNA TGTGCCAGCAGCCGACATCCTAGCGAGCCCTCCTACGAGCAGTACTTC.

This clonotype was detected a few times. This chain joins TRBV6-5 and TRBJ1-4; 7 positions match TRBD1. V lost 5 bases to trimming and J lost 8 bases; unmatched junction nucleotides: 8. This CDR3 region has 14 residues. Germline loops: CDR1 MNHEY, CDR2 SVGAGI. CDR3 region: CASSTGQRTEKLFF. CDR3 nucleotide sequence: TGTGCCAGCAGTACGGGACAGAGGACCGAAAAACTGTTTTTT.

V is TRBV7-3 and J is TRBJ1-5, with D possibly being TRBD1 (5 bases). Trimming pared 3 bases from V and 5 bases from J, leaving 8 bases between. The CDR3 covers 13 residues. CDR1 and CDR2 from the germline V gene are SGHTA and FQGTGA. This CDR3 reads CASSFGDHQPQHF. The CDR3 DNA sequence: TGTGCCAGCAGCTTCGGGGACCATCAGCCCCAGCATTTT.

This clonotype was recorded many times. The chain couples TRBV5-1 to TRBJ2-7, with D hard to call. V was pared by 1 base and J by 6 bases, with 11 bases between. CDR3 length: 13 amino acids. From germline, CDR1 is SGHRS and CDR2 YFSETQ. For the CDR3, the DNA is TGCGCCAGCAGCTTGCTAAGTGCTACCGAGCAGTACGTC. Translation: CASSLLSATEQYV.

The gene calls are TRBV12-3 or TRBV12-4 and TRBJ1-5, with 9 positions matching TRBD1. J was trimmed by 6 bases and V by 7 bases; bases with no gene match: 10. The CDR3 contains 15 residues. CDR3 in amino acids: CASTLTGTGTQPQHF. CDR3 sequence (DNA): TGTGCCAGCACCCTAACCGGGACAGGGACTCAGCCCCAGCATTTT.

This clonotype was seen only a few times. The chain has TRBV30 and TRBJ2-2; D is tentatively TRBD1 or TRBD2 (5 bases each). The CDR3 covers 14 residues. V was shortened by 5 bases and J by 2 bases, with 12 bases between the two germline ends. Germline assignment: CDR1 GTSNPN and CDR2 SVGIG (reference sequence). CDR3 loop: CAWGGPSNTGELFF. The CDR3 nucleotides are TGTGCCTGGGGGGGACCGAGTAACACCGGGGAGCTGTTTTTT.

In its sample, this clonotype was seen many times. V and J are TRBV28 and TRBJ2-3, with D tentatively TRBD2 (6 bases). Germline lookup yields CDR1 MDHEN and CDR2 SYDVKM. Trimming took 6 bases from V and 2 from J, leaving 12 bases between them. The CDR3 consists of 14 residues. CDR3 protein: CASRYGTFTDTQYF. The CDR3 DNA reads TGTGCCAGCAGATACGGGACTTTCACAGATACGCAGTATTTT.

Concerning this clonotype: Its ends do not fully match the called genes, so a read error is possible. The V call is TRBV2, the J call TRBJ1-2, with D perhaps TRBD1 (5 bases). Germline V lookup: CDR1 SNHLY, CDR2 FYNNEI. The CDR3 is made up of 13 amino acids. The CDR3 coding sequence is TGTGGCAGCGGGCAGGGCGCTACCTATGGCTACACCTTC. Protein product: CGSGQGATYGYTF. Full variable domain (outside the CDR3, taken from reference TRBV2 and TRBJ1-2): EPEVTQTPSHQVTQMGQEVILRCVPISNHLYFYWYRQILGQKVEFLVSFYNNEISEKSEIFDDQFSVERPDGSNFTLKIRSTKLEDSAMYFCGSGQGATYGYTFGSGTRLTVV.

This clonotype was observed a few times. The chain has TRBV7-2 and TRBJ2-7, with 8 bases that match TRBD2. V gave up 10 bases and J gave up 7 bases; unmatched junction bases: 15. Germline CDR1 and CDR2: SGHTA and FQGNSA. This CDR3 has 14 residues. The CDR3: CATLLRGGPGEQYF. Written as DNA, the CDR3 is TGTGCCACCCTCCTTCGGGGGGGGCCGGGGGAGCAGTACTTC. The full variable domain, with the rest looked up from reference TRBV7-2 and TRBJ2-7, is GAGVSQSPSNKVTEKGKDVELRCDPISGHTALYWYRQSLGQGLEFLIYFQGNSAPDKSGLPSDRFSAERTGGSVSTLTIQRTQQEDSAVYLCATLLRGGPGEQYFGPGTRLTVT.

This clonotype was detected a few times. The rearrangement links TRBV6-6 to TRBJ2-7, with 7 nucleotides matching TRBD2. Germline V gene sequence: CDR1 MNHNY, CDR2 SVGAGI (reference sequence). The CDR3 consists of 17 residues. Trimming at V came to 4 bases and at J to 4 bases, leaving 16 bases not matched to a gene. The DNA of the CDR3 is TGTGCCAGCAGTTCCTTAAAGCAGCGGGGCCACCCTTACGAGCAGTACGTC. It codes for CASSSLKQRGHPYEQYV.

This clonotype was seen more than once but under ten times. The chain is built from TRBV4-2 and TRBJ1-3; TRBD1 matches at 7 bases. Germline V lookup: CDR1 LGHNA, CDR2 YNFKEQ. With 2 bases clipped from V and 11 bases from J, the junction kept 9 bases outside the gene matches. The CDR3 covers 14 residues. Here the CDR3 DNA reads TGTGCCAGCAGCCAACCGGGACAGTCGCCTTCCATATATTTT. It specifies CASSQPGQSPSIYF.

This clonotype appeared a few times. The CDR3 protein is CASRPPGQGGNEQFF. For the CDR3, the DNA is TGTGCCAGCAGACCCCCGGGACAGGGGGGAAATGAGCAGTTCTTC. V usage is TRBV6-6 and J usage is TRBJ2-1; the match to TRBD1 covers 11 bases. The CDR3 contains 15 residues. The germline CDR1 and CDR2 sequences are MNHNY and SVGAGI (reference sequence). V lost 6 bases to trimming and J lost 7 bases; unmatched junction nucleotides: 8.

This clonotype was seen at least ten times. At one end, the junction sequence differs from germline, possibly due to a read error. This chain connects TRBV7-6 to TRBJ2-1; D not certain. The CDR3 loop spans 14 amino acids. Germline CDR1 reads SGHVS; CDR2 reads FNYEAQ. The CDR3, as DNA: TGCGCCAGCAGCTTGGCCGGGCAGTACAATGAGCAGTTCTTC. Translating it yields CASSLAGQYNEQFF.

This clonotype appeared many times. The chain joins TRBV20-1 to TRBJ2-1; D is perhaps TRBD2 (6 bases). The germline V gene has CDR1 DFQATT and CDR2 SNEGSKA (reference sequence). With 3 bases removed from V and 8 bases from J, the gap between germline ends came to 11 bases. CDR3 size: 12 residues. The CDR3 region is CSARRGGDEQFF. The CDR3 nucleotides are TGCAGTGCTAGGCGGGGTGGCGATGAGCAGTTCTTC.

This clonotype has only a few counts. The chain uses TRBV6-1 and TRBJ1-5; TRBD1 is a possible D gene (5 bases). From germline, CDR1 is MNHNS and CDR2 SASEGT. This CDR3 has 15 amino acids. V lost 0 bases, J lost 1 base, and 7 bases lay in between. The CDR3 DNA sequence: TGTGCCAGCAGTGAAGCGGGGGGAAGCAATCAGCCCCAGCATTTT. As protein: CASSEAGGSNQPQHF.

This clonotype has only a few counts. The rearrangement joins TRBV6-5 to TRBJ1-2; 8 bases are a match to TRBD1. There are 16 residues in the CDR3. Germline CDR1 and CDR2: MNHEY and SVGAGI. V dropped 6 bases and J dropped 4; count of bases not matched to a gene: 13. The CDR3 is CASSHRAGGMGYGYTF. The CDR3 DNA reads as TGTGCCAGCAGCCACAGGGCAGGGGGCATGGGCTATGGCTACACCTTC.

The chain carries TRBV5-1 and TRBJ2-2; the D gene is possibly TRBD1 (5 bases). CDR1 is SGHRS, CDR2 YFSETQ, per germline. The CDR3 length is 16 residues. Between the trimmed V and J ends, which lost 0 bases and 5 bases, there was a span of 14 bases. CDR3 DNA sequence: TGCGCCAGCAGCTTGGCCAGGGCTCTTTTTACCGGGGAGCTGTTTTTT. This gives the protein CASSLARALFTGELFF.

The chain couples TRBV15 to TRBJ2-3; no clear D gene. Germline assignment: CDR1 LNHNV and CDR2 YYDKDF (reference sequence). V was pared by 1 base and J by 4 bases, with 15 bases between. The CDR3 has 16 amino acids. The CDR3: CATSRVTVPPADTQYF. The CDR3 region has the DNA TGTGCCACCAGCAGAGTAACAGTTCCCCCCGCAGATACGCAGTATTTT.

CDR3 nucleotide sequence: TGTGCCAGCAGCGTAGGGCAGAACACCGGGGAGCTGTTTTTT. Amino acid sequence: CASSVGQNTGELFF. The chain uses TRBV9 and TRBJ2-2; D uncertain. CDR3 size: 14 residues. The V end lost 0 bases, the J end lost 1 base, and 4 bases lay between the germline ends. Germline-derived CDR1 and CDR2 are SGDLS and YYNGEE.

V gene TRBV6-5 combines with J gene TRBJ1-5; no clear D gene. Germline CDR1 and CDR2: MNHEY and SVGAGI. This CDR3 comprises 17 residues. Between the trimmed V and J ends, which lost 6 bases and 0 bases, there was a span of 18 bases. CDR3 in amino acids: CASSSIRAGYSNQPQHF. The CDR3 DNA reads TGTGCCAGCAGCTCTATACGCGCGGGGTATAGCAATCAGCCCCAGCATTTT.

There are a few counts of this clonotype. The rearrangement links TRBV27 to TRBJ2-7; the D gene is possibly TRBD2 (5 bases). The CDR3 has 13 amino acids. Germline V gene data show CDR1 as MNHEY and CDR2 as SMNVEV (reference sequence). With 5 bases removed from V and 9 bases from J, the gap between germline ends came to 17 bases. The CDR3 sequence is CASSPRRLGVQYF. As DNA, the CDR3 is TGTGCCAGCAGTCCAAGGAGACTCGGGGTGCAGTACTTC.

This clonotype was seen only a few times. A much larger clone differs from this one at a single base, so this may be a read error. CDR3 region: CASSLVPNEQFF. CDR3 bases: TGTGCCAGCAGCTTAGTTCCCAATGAGCAGTTCTTC. V usage is TRBV13 and J usage is TRBJ2-1, with D unresolved. Germline V gene lookup returns CDR1 PRHDT and CDR2 FYEKMQ (reference sequence). V lost 1 base to trimming and J lost 6 bases, with 4 bases between them. This CDR3 is built from 12 residues.

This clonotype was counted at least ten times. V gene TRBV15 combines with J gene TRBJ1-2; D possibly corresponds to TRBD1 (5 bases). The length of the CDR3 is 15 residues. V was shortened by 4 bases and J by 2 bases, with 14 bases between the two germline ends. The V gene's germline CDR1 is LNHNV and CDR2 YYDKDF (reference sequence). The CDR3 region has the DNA TGTGCCACCAGCACTCAGGGAGAGGCAAACTATGGCTACACCTTC. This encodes CATSTQGEANYGYTF.

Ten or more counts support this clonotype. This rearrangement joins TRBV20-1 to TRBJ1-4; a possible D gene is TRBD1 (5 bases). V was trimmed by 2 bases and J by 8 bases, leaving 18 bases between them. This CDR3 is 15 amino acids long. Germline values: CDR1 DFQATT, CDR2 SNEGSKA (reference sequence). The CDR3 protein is CSARPLSGEGEKLFF. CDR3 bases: TGCAGTGCTAGACCCCTCTCGGGGGAGGGGGAAAAACTGTTTTTT.

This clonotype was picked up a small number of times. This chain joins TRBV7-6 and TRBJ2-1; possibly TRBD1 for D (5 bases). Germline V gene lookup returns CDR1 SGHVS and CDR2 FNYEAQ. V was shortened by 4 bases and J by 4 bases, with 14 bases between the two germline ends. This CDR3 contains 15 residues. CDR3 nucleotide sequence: TGTGCCAGCAGCTCTGTCGGGCCAGGGTACAATGAGCAGTTCTTC. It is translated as CASSSVGPGYNEQFF.